This section outlines one T cell receptor beta chain sequence together with its context. Its antigen remains unidentified. The record originates from a study of human T cells and chemical hapten exposure. Time point given: patch test 3, about 24 weeks after DPC sensitization. Documented treatment: therapeutic diphenylcyclopropenone sensitization with weekly scalp DPC. Notes on the study in general: Patch test score showed a positive correlation with PT1 expanded TCR counts.

One entry per CDR3 protein, called by TCRdb with MiXCR from the RACE reads. The data contain about 110,000 distinct CDR3 sequences, less than 45% of them seen just once; the ten biggest clones take up roughly 2.5%. CDR3 length equals 16 residues. V lost 5 bases, J lost 1 base, and 17 bases lay in between. Germline V CDR1 and CDR2: SGHVS, FNYEAQ. The V gene is TRBV7-6, the J gene TRBJ1-1; D ambiguous. This sample comprised whole blood, obtained in connection with sensitization to the hapten diphenylcyclopropenone (DPC). This sequence originates from a man aged 40-49 years with alopecia areata. Some clones in this sample may be carry-over from other donors' samples. The chain's CDR3 is CASSHYGGEENTEAFF. As DNA, the CDR3 is TGTGCCAGCAGCCATTATGGCGGGGAGGAGAACACTGAAGCTTTCTTT.